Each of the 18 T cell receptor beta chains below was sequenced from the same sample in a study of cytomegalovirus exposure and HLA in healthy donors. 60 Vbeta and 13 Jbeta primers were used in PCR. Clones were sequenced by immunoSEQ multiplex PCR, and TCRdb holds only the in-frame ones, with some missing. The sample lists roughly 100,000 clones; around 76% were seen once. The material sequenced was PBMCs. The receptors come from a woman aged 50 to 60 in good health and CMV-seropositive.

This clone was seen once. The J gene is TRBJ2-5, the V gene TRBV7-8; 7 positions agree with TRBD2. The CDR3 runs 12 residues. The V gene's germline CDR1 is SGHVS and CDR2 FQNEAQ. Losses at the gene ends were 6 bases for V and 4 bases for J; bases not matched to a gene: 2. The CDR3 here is CASRAGLETQYF. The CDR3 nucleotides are TGTGCCAGCAGAGCGGGACTAGAGACCCAGTACTTC.

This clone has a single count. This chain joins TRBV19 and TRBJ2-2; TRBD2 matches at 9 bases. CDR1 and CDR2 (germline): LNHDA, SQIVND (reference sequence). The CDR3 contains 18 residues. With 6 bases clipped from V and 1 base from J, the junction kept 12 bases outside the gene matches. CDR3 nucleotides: TGTGCCAGTAGGCTCGGTCGGACTAGCGATAGGAACACCGGGGAGCTGTTTTTT. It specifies CASRLGRTSDRNTGELFF.

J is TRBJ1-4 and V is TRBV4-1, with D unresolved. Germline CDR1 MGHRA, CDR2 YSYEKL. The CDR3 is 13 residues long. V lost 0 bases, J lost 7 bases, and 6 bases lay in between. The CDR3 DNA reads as TGCGCCAGCAGCCAAGAAGGAGGTGAAAAACTGTTTTTT. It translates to CASSQEGGEKLFF.

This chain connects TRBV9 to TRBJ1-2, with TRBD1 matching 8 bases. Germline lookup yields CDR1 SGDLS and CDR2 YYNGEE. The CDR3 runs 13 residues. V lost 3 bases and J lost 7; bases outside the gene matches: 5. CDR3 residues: CASSAAGGFGYTF. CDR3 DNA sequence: TGTGCCAGCAGCGCCGCAGGGGGCTTTGGCTACACCTTC. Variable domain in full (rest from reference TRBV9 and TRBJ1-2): DSGVTQTPKHLITATGQRVTLRCSPRSGDLSVYWYQQSLDQGLQFLIQYYNGEERAKGNILERFSAQQFPDLHSELNLSSLELGDSALYFCASSAAGGFGYTFGSGTRLTVV.

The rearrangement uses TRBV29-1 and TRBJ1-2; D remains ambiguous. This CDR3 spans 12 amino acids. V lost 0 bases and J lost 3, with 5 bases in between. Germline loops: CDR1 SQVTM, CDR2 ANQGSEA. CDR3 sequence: CSVEDAYYGYTF. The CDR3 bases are TGCAGCGTTGAAGATGCGTACTATGGCTACACCTTC.

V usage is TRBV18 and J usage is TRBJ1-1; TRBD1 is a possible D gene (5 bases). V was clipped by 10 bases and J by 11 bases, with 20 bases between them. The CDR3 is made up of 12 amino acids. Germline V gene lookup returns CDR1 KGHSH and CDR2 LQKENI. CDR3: CAIRTDQGGAFF. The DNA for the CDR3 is TGTGCCATACGGACTGACCAGGGAGGCGCTTTCTTT.

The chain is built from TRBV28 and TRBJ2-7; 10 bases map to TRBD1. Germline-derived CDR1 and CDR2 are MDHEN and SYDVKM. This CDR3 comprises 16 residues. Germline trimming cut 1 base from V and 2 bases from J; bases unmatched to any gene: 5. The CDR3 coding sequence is TGTGCCAGCAGTTTATACGGACAGGGGGTTACCTACGAGCAGTACTTC. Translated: CASSLYGQGVTYEQYF. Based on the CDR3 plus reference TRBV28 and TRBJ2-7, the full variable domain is DVKVTQSSRYLVKRTGEKVFLECVQDMDHENMFWYRQDPGLGLRLIYFSYDVKMKEKGDIPEGYSVSREKKERFSLILESASTNQTSMYLCASSLYGQGVTYEQYFGPGTRLTVT.

Written as DNA, the CDR3 is TGTGCCAGCCGACCCCAAGACAGGGCTAGGTACACCTTC. Residues: CASRPQDRARYTF. The J gene is TRBJ1-2, the V gene TRBV19, with 7 bases fitting TRBD1. Germline V gene data show CDR1 as LNHDA and CDR2 as SQIVND (reference sequence). This CDR3 contains 13 residues. With V trimmed by 9 bases and J by 11 bases, 15 bases remained unmatched.

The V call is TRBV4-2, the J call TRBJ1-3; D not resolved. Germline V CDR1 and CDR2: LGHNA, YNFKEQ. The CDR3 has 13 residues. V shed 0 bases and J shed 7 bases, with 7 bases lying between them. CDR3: CASSQDNSNTIYF. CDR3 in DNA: TGTGCCAGCAGCCAAGATAATTCCAACACCATATATTTT.

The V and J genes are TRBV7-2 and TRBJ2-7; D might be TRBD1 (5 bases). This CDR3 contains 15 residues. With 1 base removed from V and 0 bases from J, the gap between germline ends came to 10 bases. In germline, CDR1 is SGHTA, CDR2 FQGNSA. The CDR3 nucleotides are TGTGCCAGCAGCTTAGTACAGGAGAGCTCCTACGAGCAGTACTTC. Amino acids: CASSLVQESSYEQYF.

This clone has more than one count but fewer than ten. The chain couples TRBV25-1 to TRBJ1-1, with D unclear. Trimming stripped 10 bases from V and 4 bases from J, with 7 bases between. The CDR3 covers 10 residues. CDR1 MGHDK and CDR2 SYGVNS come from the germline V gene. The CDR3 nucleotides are TGTGCCACCGGTGGCACTGAAGCTTTCTTT. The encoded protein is CATGGTEAFF.

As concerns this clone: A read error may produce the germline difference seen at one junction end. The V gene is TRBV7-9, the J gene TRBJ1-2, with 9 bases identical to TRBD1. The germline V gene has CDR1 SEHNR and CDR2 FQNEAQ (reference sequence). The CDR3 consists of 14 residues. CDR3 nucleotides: TGTTCCAGCAGCTTAGGGGACAGGGTCGATGGCTACACCTTC. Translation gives CSSSLGDRVDGYTF. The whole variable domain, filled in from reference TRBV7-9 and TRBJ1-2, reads DTGVSQNPRHKITKRGQNVTFRCDPISEHNRLYWYRQTLGQGPEFLTYFQNEAQLEKSRLLSDRFSAERPKGSFSTLEIQRTEQGDSAMYLCSSSLGDRVDGYTFGSGTRLTVV.

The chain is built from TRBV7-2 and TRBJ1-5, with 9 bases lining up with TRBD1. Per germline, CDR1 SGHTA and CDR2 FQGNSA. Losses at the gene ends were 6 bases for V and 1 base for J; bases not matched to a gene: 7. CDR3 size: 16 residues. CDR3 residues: CASSNTGGGSNQPQHF. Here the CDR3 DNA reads TGTGCCAGCAGTAACACAGGGGGCGGGAGCAATCAGCCCCAGCATTTT.

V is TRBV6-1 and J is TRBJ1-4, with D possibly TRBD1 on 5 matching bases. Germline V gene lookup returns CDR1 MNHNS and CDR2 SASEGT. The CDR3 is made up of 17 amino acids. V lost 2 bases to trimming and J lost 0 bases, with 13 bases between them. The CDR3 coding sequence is TGTGCCAGCAGTGAATGGCAGGGCGACGCAACTAATGAAAAACTGTTTTTT. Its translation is CASSEWQGDATNEKLFF.

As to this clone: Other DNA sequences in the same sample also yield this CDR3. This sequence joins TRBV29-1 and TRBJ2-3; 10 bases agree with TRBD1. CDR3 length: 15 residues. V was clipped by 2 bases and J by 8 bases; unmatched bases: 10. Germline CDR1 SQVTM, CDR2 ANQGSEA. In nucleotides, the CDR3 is TGCAGCGTTGAATGGAGGGGACAGGGGATAAGTACGCAGTATTTT. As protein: CSVEWRGQGISTQYF.

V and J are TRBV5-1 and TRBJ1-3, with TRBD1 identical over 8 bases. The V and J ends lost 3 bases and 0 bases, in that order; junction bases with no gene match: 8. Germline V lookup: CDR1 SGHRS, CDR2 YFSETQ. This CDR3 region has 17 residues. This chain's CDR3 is CASSSSLDRVSGNTIYF. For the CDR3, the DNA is TGCGCCAGCAGCTCCAGTCTGGACAGGGTCTCTGGAAACACCATATATTTT. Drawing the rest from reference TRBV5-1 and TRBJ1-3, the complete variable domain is KAGVTQTPRYLIKTRGQQVTLSCSPISGHRSVSWYQQTPGQGLQFLFEYFSETQRNKGNFPGRFSGRQFSNSRSEMNVSTLELGDSALYLCASSSSLDRVSGNTIYFGEGSWLTVV.

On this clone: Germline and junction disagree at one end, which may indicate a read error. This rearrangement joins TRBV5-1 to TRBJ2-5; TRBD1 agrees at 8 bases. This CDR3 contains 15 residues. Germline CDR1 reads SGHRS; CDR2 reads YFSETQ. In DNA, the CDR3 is TGCGCCAGCAGCGACCGACAGGGGAGCCAAGAGGCCCAGTACTTC. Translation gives CASSDRQGSQEAQYF.

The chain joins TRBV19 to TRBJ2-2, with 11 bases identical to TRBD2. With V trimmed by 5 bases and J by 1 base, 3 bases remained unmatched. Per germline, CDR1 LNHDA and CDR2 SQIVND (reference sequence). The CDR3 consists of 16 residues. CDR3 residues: CASSLTSGGNTGELFF. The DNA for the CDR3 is TGTGCCAGTAGTCTAACTAGCGGGGGGAACACCGGGGAGCTGTTTTTT.